One TCR beta chain is described in this entry. The antigen is undetermined. These data are taken from a study of blood T cells in healthy people across ages. Next came a second PCR, run for about 7 to 12 cycles, which used a sample-barcoded 5' primer along with a J-beta primer mix. One entry per CDR3 protein results from TCRdb running MiXCR on the 5' RACE reads. Of about 900,000 distinct CDR3 sequences listed, roughly 52% are singletons. Study-wide results and caveats: The recorded TCR beta diversity per million T cells decreased in a roughly linear manner with age.

Germline values: CDR1 MNHEY, CDR2 SMNVEV (reference sequence). V was shortened by 5 bases and J by 6 bases, with 20 bases between the two germline ends. This CDR3 has 16 residues. This chain joins TRBV27 and TRBJ1-5; no firm D call. The sequence came from a man between 25 and 39 years old in good health. Sequenced input: blood. CDR3 coding DNA: TGTGCCAGCAGTCCCGACTTGGGCACTGGGAGTCAGCCCCAGCATTTT. Its translation: CASSPDLGTGSQPQHF.